This TCR beta chain is from a study of T cells in Graves' hyperthyroidism and ophthalmopathy. Patients counted as stable if ophthalmopathy did not develop within 18 months. Newly diagnosed patients aged 18 to 65 had hyperthyroidism of under 2 months' duration. Diagnostic decisions used clinical symptoms, serum thyroxine and TRAb, thyroid ultrasound and orbital computed tomography. The authors took PBMCs from over 8.5 ml fresh peripheral blood. The TCR beta CDR3 regions underwent amplification using RNA transcripts as the source. The HTBI primer set served for first-round RT-PCR of the TCR CDR3. In TCRdb, the multiplex PCR reads were re-called with MiXCR into one record per CDR3 protein. The sample holds hundreds of thousands of distinct CDR3 sequences, roughly 16% seen once. This clonotype showed up just a few times. This CDR3 is built from 16 residues. Germline-derived CDR1 and CDR2 are MDHEN and SYDVKM. V was pared by 6 bases and J by 4 bases, with 20 bases between.

The gene calls are TRBV28 and TRBJ2-3, with D perhaps TRBD1 or TRBD2 (5 bases each). Sequenced input: blood. The clonotype was recovered from a woman in her twenties or thirties with Graves' hyperthyroidism. The CDR3 protein is CASRARDLGKSDTQYF. The DNA for the CDR3 is TGTGCCAGCAGGGCCCGGGACCTGGGGAAATCAGATACGCAGTATTTT.